This entry lists 24 T cell receptor beta chains sequenced from one sample in a study of blood T cell repertoires in COVID-19. Measured with immunoSEQ multiplex PCR; TCRdb has only the in-frame clones, and not every one. The sample records about 280,000 clones, about nine tenths being singletons. The sequencing sample was made of peripheral blood. The receptor set was obtained from a woman aged 25 to 39 with COVID-19, enrolled during active disease.

Comment on this clone: Other DNA sequences of this sample code for an identical CDR3. The chain links TRBV5-1 to TRBJ1-2; D ambiguous. With 0 bases removed from V and 2 bases from J, the gap between germline ends came to 8 bases. Germline-derived CDR1 and CDR2 are SGHRS and YFSETQ. The CDR3 is 14 residues long. CDR3 sequence reads: CASSLGQANYGYTF. The CDR3 DNA sequence: TGCGCCAGCAGCTTGGGGCAGGCAAACTATGGCTACACCTTC.

The sample holds one count of this clone. V and J are TRBV3-1 (or the pseudogene TRBV3-2) and TRBJ2-5, with 9 bases identical to TRBD1. The CDR3 runs 15 residues. V was pared by 3 bases and J by 4 bases, with 6 bases of the junction left unmatched. The germline CDR1 and CDR2 sequences are LGHDT and YNNKEL (reference sequence). The CDR3 here is CASSQEDRGPETQYF. The CDR3 region has the DNA TGTGCCAGCAGCCAGGAGGACAGGGGACCAGAGACCCAGTACTTC.

This chain joins TRBV6-6 and TRBJ1-1; 7 positions match TRBD1. CDR3 length: 15 residues. The ends lost 2 bases at V and 1 base at J; junction bases unmatched: 4. CDR1 is MNHNY, CDR2 SVGAGI, per germline (reference sequence). In DNA form, the CDR3 reads TGTGCCAGCAGTTACGGGACAGAGCCGAACACTGAAGCTTTCTTT. This gives the protein CASSYGTEPNTEAFF.

This chain joins TRBV30 and TRBJ1-2; TRBD1 matches at 9 bases. Per the germline V gene, CDR1 is GTSNPN and CDR2 is SVGIG (reference sequence). V lost 4 bases to trimming and J lost 6 bases; unmatched junction nucleotides: 9. This CDR3 region has 14 residues. The CDR3 DNA follows: TGTGCCTGGATGGGACAGGGATTTCGGGATGGCTACACCTTC. It specifies CAWMGQGFRDGYTF.

The chain joins TRBV5-1 to TRBJ2-1, with a possible D match to TRBD2 (5 bases). Per germline, CDR1 SGHRS and CDR2 YFSETQ. The length of the CDR3 is 14 residues. V gave up 3 bases and J gave up 8 bases, with 15 bases separating them. The CDR3 region has the DNA TGCGCCAGCAGCTCTGGACTGCAAGGCTATGAGCAGTTCTTC. Amino acids: CASSSGLQGYEQFF.

The chain joins TRBV18 to TRBJ1-4; TRBD1 agrees at 7 bases. Germline loops: CDR1 KGHSH, CDR2 LQKENI. This CDR3 comprises 14 residues. The ends lost 5 bases at V and 7 bases at J; junction bases unmatched: 7. The CDR3 loop reads CASSSRGLVEKLFF. For the CDR3, the DNA is TGTGCCAGCTCATCGAGGGGGCTGGTTGAAAAACTGTTTTTT.

This clone appeared once. J is TRBJ2-7 and V is TRBV15; perhaps TRBD2 as D (6 bases). Trimming removed 0 bases from V and 0 bases from J, with 9 bases in between. Germline assignment: CDR1 LNHNV and CDR2 YYDKDF (reference sequence). This CDR3 comprises 15 residues. The DNA for the CDR3 is TGTGCCACCAGCAGAGACGGTAGCGGCTCCTACGAGCAGTACTTC. As protein: CATSRDGSGSYEQYF.

The V call is TRBV6-5, the J call TRBJ1-2, with 8 bases fitting TRBD1. The CDR3 totals 13 residues. In germline, CDR1 is MNHEY, CDR2 SVGAGI. Trimming took 6 bases from V and 5 from J; bases not matched to a gene: 5. The CDR3 DNA follows: TGTGCCAGCAGCGACAGGGGCCTGTATGGCTACACCTTC. As protein: CASSDRGLYGYTF.

This rearrangement joins TRBV3-1 (or the pseudogene TRBV3-2) to TRBJ1-2; 10 bases match TRBD1. The CDR3 has 16 residues. Trimming took 8 bases from V and 0 from J; bases not matched to a gene: 9. The germline gives CDR1 LGHDT, CDR2 YNNKEL (reference sequence). CDR3 coding DNA: TGTGCCAGCCAATCCGTAGGGACAGGGGCTAACTATGGCTACACCTTC. Protein sequence: CASQSVGTGANYGYTF.

The V gene is TRBV5-1, the J gene TRBJ2-7, with 7 nucleotides matching TRBD1. Germline-derived CDR1 and CDR2 are SGHRS and YFSETQ. V shed 4 bases and J 6 bases; nucleotides not matched to a gene: 10. The CDR3 totals 14 residues. In nucleotides, the CDR3 is TGCGCCAGCAGCGACACAGGGGTCCGCGGCGAGCAGTACTTC. Its protein is CASSDTGVRGEQYF.

V is TRBV14 and J is TRBJ2-3; TRBD2 matches 9 bases. The germline V gene has CDR1 SGHDN and CDR2 FVKESK. V lost 0 bases, J lost 4 bases, and 5 bases stayed unmatched. This CDR3 has 16 amino acids. The CDR3 sequence is CASSQDPAGGSDTQYF. The CDR3 DNA sequence: TGTGCCAGCAGCCAAGATCCCGCGGGAGGGTCAGATACGCAGTATTTT. Together with reference TRBV14 and TRBJ2-3, the CDR3 gives the full variable domain: EAGVTQFPSHSVIEKGQTVTLRCDPISGHDNLYWYRRVMGKEIKFLLHFVKESKQDESGMPNNRFLAERTGGTYSTLKVQPAELEDSGVYFCASSQDPAGGSDTQYFGPGTRLTVL.

The V call is TRBV6-5, the J call TRBJ2-7; TRBD1 might be the D (6 bases). The CDR3 consists of 14 residues. V lost 7 bases to trimming and J lost 4 bases, with 17 bases between them. CDR1 is MNHEY, CDR2 SVGAGI, per germline. CDR3: CASTQGGFGYEQYF. Here the CDR3 DNA reads TGTGCCAGCACCCAAGGGGGTTTCGGGTACGAGCAGTACTTC.

The genes are TRBV18 and TRBJ2-5; 8 bases line up with TRBD2. With V trimmed by 0 bases and J by 4 bases, 4 bases remained unmatched. The CDR3 length is 15 residues. CDR1 KGHSH and CDR2 LQKENI come from the germline V gene. The CDR3 coding sequence is TGTGCCAGCTCACCACCGACGGGAGGGCCAGAGACCCAGTACTTC. Amino acid sequence: CASSPPTGGPETQYF.

The table lists this clone with a few counts. The V gene is TRBV6-5, the J gene TRBJ1-2; 7 bases match TRBD1. The CDR3 covers 14 residues. Germline loops: CDR1 MNHEY, CDR2 SVGAGI. The V gene end was trimmed by 6 bases and the J gene end by 4 bases; junction bases not matched to a gene: 8. As DNA, the CDR3 is TGTGCCAGCAGCTTGACAGGGATAGTCTATGGCTACACCTTC. This gives the protein CASSLTGIVYGYTF.

The chain carries TRBV14 and TRBJ2-7, with a tentative D call TRBD2 (6 bases). CDR3 length: 14 amino acids. Per germline, CDR1 SGHDN and CDR2 FVKESK. V was shortened by 2 bases and J by 1 base, with 9 bases between the two germline ends. CDR3 protein: CASSQLGLSYEQYF. Here the CDR3 DNA reads TGTGCCAGCAGCCAATTGGGACTGTCCTACGAGCAGTACTTC.

The chain uses TRBV19 and TRBJ2-2, with D maybe TRBD1 (5 bases). V was clipped by 6 bases and J by 3 bases, with 17 bases between them. Germline V CDR1 and CDR2: LNHDA, SQIVND (reference sequence). This CDR3 region has 16 residues. Here the CDR3 reads CASSRPTGRDTGELFF. The CDR3 nucleotides are TGTGCCAGTAGCCGGCCTACAGGCAGGGACACCGGGGAGCTGTTTTTT.

V gene TRBV11-2 combines with J gene TRBJ2-7; the match to TRBD2 covers 9 bases. CDR1 and CDR2 from the germline V gene are SGHAT and FQNNGV. V shed 5 bases, J shed 4 bases, and the junction held 3 bases outside the gene matches. The CDR3 is made up of 13 amino acids. In DNA, the CDR3 is TGTGCCAGCAGCCCCCTAGCGGGATACGAGCAGTACTTC. Residues: CASSPLAGYEQYF.

The CDR3: CASSQRTSGPSYEQYF. DNA for the CDR3: TGCGCCAGCAGCCAAAGGACTAGCGGGCCTTCGTACGAGCAGTACTTC. The chain carries TRBV4-1 and TRBJ2-7, with 11 nucleotides matching TRBD2. J lost 4 bases, V lost 2 bases, and 7 bases had no gene match. Per the germline V gene, CDR1 is MGHRA and CDR2 is YSYEKL. The CDR3 loop spans 16 amino acids.

This clone was counted only a few times. The chain employs TRBV5-1 and TRBJ1-6, with 8 bases identical to TRBD1. V dropped 0 bases and J dropped 9; count of bases not matched to a gene: 8. CDR1 and CDR2 from the germline V gene are SGHRS and YFSETQ. This CDR3 has 16 residues. CDR3 loop: CASSLDLGQGGSPLHF. The CDR3 DNA is TGCGCCAGCAGCTTGGATCTTGGACAGGGAGGTTCACCCCTCCACTTT.

The CDR3 nucleotides read TGTGCCAGCAGCAGGGTCGGGGCAGGGGGCATTCAGTACTTC. Translating it yields CASSRVGAGGIQYF. The chain carries TRBV3-1 (or the pseudogene TRBV3-2) and TRBJ2-4; 7 bases match TRBD1. The CDR3 totals 14 residues. J was trimmed by 9 bases and V by 5 bases; bases with no gene match: 10. The germline V gene encodes CDR1 LGHDT and CDR2 YNNKEL (reference sequence).

V is TRBV5-1 and J is TRBJ2-7; D may be TRBD2 (5 bases). This CDR3 is 16 amino acids long. The germline gives CDR1 SGHRS, CDR2 YFSETQ. Trimming pared 4 bases from V and 2 bases from J, leaving 19 bases between. DNA for the CDR3: TGCGCCAGCAGCGCCGGACTTGGTCCGGCACCCTACGAGCAGTACTTC. It is translated as CASSAGLGPAPYEQYF.

The chain is built from TRBV20-1 and TRBJ2-7; TRBD2 might be the D (7 bases). V shed 6 bases and J shed 6 bases, with 12 bases lying between them. CDR3 length: 11 residues. CDR1 is DFQATT and CDR2 is SNEGSKA in the germline V gene (reference sequence). The CDR3 spells CSARGRGEQYF. CDR3 DNA sequence: TGCAGTGCGAGGGGGAGGGGCGAGCAGTACTTC.

This rearrangement joins TRBV6-4 to TRBJ2-2, with D unresolved. Trimming removed 4 bases at V and 2 bases at J, with 8 bases between. Germline V gene data show CDR1 as MRHNA and CDR2 as SNTAGT. The CDR3 totals 14 residues. The CDR3 sequence is CASSALDNTGELFF. CDR3 nucleotide sequence: TGTGCCAGCAGTGCCTTAGATAACACCGGGGAGCTGTTTTTT.

The genes are TRBV7-9 and TRBJ2-6; TRBD2 matches 9 bases. The CDR3 length is 18 residues. The junction had 7 bases not matched to a gene; V was cut back by 1 base and J by 3 bases. CDR1 SEHNR and CDR2 FQNEAQ come from the germline V gene (reference sequence). The CDR3 bases are TGTGCCAGCAGCTTAGGTAGCGGGAGTGTCGGTGGGGCCAACGTCCTGACTTTC. This gives the protein CASSLGSGSVGGANVLTF.